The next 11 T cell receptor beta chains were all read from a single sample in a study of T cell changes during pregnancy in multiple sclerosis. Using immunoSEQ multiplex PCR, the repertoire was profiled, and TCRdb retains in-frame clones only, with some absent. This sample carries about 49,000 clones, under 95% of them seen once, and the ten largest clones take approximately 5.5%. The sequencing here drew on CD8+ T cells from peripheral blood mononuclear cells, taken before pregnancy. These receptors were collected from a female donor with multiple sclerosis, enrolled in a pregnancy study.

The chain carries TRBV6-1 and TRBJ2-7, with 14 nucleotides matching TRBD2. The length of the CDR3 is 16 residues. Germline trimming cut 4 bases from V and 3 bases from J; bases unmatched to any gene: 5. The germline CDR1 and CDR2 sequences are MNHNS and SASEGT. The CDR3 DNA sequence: TGTGCCAGCAGTGTAGAGACTAGCGGGAGGGGCTACGAGCAGTACTTC. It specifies CASSVETSGRGYEQYF.

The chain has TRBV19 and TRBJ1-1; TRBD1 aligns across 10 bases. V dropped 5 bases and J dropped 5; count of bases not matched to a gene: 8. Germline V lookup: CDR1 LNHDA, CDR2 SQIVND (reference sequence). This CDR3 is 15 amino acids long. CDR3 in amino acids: CASSPDRGRRTEAFF. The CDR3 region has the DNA TGTGCCAGTAGTCCCGACAGGGGGCGTCGGACTGAAGCTTTCTTT.

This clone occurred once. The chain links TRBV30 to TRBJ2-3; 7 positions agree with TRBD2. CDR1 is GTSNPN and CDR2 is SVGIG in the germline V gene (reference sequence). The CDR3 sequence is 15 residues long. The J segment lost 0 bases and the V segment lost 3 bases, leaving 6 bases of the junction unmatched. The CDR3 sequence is CAWRGSGWSTDTQYF. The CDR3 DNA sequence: TGTGCCTGGAGGGGTAGCGGGTGGAGCACAGATACGCAGTATTTT.

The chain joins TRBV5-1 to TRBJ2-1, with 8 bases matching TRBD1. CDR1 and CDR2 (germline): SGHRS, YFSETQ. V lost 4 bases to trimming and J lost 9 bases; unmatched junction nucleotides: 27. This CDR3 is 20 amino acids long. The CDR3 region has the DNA TGCGCCAGCAGCCATGGTACCCTCGACCGGGGACAGGTAGCAGGCGGTGAGCAGTTCTTC. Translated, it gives CASSHGTLDRGQVAGGEQFF.

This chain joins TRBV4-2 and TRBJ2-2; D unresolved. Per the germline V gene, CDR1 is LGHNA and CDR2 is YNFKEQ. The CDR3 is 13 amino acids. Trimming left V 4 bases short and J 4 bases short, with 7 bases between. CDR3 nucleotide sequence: TGTGCCAGCAGCCCCAGAGGCACCGGGGAGCTGTTTTTT. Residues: CASSPRGTGELFF.

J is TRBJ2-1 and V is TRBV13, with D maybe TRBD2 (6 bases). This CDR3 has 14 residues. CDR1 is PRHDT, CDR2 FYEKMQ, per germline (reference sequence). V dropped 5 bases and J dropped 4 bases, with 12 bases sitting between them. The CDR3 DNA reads TGTGCCAGCAGCGCGGGACGGAGGTACAATGAGCAGTTCTTC. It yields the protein CASSAGRRYNEQFF.

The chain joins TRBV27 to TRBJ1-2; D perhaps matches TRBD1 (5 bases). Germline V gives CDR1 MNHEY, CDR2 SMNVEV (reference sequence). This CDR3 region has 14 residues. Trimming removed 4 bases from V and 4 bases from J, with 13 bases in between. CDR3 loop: CASSSQLGGYGYTF. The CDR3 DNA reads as TGTGCCAGCAGTTCTCAACTGGGGGGCTATGGCTACACCTTC.

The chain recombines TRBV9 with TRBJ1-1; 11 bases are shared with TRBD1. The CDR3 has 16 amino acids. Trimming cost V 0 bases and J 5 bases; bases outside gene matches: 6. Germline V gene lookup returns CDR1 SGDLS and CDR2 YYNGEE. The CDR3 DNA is TGTGCCAGCAGCGTAGGGGACAGGGGGGAATGGACTGAAGCTTTCTTT. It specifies CASSVGDRGEWTEAFF.

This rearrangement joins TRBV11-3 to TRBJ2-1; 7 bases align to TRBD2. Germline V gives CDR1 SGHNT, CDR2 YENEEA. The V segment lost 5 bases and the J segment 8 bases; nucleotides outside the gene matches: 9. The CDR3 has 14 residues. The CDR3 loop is CASSPLGGWDEQFF. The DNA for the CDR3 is TGTGCCAGCAGCCCGCTGGGGGGGTGGGATGAGCAGTTCTTC.

Here the CDR3 reads CASSLRLAGHISGNEQFF. CDR3 nucleotides: TGTGCCAGCAGCTTAAGGCTAGCGGGGCACATCTCCGGCAATGAGCAGTTCTTC. The gene calls are TRBV7-2 and TRBJ2-1, with 9 bases aligning to TRBD2. Germline CDR1 reads SGHTA; CDR2 reads FQGNSA. CDR3 size: 18 residues. Trimming cost V 2 bases and J 6 bases; bases outside gene matches: 14.

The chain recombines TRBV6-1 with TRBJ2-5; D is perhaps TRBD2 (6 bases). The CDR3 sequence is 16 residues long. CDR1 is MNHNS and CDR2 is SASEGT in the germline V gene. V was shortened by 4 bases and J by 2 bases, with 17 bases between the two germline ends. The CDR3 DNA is TGTGCCAGCAGTGGGGCCCGGGGTAGCGGACAAGAGACCCAGTACTTC. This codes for CASSGARGSGQETQYF.